Presented here are 22 T cell receptor beta chains from one specimen sequenced in a study of identical twins. TCRdb re-called the 5' RACE reads with MiXCR, one entry per CDR3 protein. The sample has 240,000 or so distinct CDR3 sequences, around 7% seen once. These data also featured in a second study, about yellow fever vaccine responses in identical twins.

Sequencing input: memory (CD45RO+) T cells sorted from blood. These receptors originate from a woman aged 18-29 years in good health.

The chain carries TRBV15 and TRBJ2-4; D is undetermined. This CDR3 comprises 14 residues. The V gene lost 1 base and the J gene lost 8 bases, with 12 bases spanning the gap. Germline values: CDR1 LNHNV, CDR2 YYDKDF (reference sequence). CDR3 sequence reads: CATSRGLGGDIQYF. The CDR3 DNA follows: TGTGCCACCAGCAGAGGCCTCGGTGGGGACATTCAGTACTTC.

This clonotype was detected ten times or more. The rearrangement links TRBV5-1 to TRBJ1-1; D may be TRBD1 (5 bases). Trimming stripped 0 bases from V and 0 bases from J, with 15 bases between. The CDR3 is 17 amino acids. Germline V gene lookup returns CDR1 SGHRS and CDR2 YFSETQ. The CDR3 sequence: CASSLVPGDDLNTEAFF. Here the CDR3 DNA reads TGCGCCAGCAGCTTGGTTCCGGGGGACGACTTGAACACTGAAGCTTTCTTT.

This clonotype was detected many times. This rearrangement joins TRBV7-8 to TRBJ2-1; weak D call: TRBD2 (5 bases). The CDR3 is 12 amino acids. V was pared by 1 base and J by 10 bases, with 8 bases between. Germline-derived CDR1 and CDR2 are SGHVS and FQNEAQ. Here the CDR3 DNA reads TGTGCCAGCAGCTTAGTTCCGGGGGAGCAGTTCTTC. Translating it yields CASSLVPGEQFF. The full variable domain, rest sourced from reference TRBV7-8 and TRBJ2-1, is GAGVSQSPRYKVAKRGQDVALRCDPISGHVSLFWYQQALGQGPEFLTYFQNEAQLDKSGLPSDRFFAERPEGSVSTLKIQRTQQEDSAVYLCASSLVPGEQFFGPGTRLTVL.

The chain carries TRBV7-2 and TRBJ1-2; no definite D call. V lost 2 bases and J lost 4, with 8 bases in between. Germline V gene sequence: CDR1 SGHTA, CDR2 FQGNSA. This CDR3 comprises 13 residues. CDR3 sequence (DNA): TGTGCCAGCAGCTTAATGGTTACCTATGGCTACACCTTC. Protein product: CASSLMVTYGYTF.

This clonotype has more than one count but fewer than ten. This sequence joins TRBV15 and TRBJ2-5; D is ambiguous. The V and J ends lost 5 bases and 4 bases respectively, with 14 bases between them. CDR3 length equals 14 residues. The germline CDR1 and CDR2 sequences are LNHNV and YYDKDF (reference sequence). CDR3 amino acids: CATSHGSTGETQYF. The CDR3 DNA sequence: TGTGCCACCAGCCATGGGTCGACTGGAGAGACCCAGTACTTC.

This clonotype was recorded at least ten times. The gene calls are TRBV7-9 and TRBJ2-2; 10 nucleotides align to TRBD2. V shed 0 bases and J 1 base; nucleotides not matched to a gene: 2. Looked up from germline, CDR1 is SEHNR and CDR2 is FQNEAQ (reference sequence). This CDR3 spans 17 amino acids. CDR3 sequence: CASSLAGLAVNTGELFF. The DNA for the CDR3 is TGTGCCAGCAGCTTAGCCGGACTAGCGGTGAACACCGGGGAGCTGTTTTTT.

Only a few counts were recorded for this clonotype. The rearrangement uses TRBV6-1 and TRBJ2-5; D might be TRBD1 or TRBD2, each matching 5 bases. V was trimmed by 0 bases and J by 0 bases, leaving 11 bases between them. This CDR3 comprises 16 residues. Germline-derived CDR1 and CDR2 are MNHNS and SASEGT. CDR3 in DNA: TGTGCCAGCAGTGAAGCACCGGGACGTTACCAAGAGACCCAGTACTTC. This codes for CASSEAPGRYQETQYF.

The chain couples TRBV5-1 to TRBJ1-1; D remains unclear. Trimming took off 5 bases at V and 8 bases at J, with 19 bases between the two ends. The CDR3 extends over 14 amino acids. Germline V CDR1 and CDR2: SGHRS, YFSETQ. The CDR3 DNA reads as TGCGCCAGCAGTTTCTCACTACCTGACGGAGAAGCTTTCTTT. It specifies CASSFSLPDGEAFF.

This clonotype has a handful of counts. The J gene is TRBJ1-2, the V gene TRBV6-5, with D perhaps TRBD1 (6 bases). V lost 6 bases to trimming and J lost 6 bases, with 14 bases between them. The CDR3 totals 13 residues. Germline V gene lookup returns CDR1 MNHEY and CDR2 SVGAGI. CDR3 DNA sequence: TGTGCCAGCAGCTACAGGGACTCGGATGGCTACACCTTC. Translated, it gives CASSYRDSDGYTF.

This clonotype was picked up a small number of times. The CDR3 sequence is CASAPQRNTGELFF. The CDR3 coding sequence is TGCGCCAGCGCACCTCAGCGGAACACCGGGGAGCTGTTTTTT. The chain joins TRBV5-1 to TRBJ2-2, with no clear D. Germline V gives CDR1 SGHRS, CDR2 YFSETQ. V gave up 7 bases and J gave up 1 base, with 11 bases separating them. The CDR3 has 14 amino acids.

There are many counts of this clonotype. The J gene is TRBJ2-5, the V gene TRBV7-2; D gene ambiguous. V was pared by 5 bases and J by 4 bases, with 20 bases between. The germline V gene encodes CDR1 SGHTA and CDR2 FQGNSA. CDR3 length: 16 amino acids. CDR3 DNA sequence: TGTGCCAGCAGCCCAGGATCTTCGGTCAAAACAGAGACCCAGTACTTC. Amino acid sequence: CASSPGSSVKTETQYF.

This clonotype has a count of ten or more. The rearrangement joins TRBV6-1 to TRBJ2-5, with TRBD2 matching 9 bases. V shed 7 bases, J shed 7 bases, and the junction held 10 bases outside the gene matches. The CDR3 covers 14 residues. Germline CDR1 is MNHNS and CDR2 is SASEGT. CDR3 sequence (DNA): TGTGCCAGCAACCAATTAGCGGGAGACGGGACCCAGTACTTC. Translation gives CASNQLAGDGTQYF.

The chain uses TRBV11-2 and TRBJ2-1; TRBD2 matches at 8 bases. The CDR3 contains 16 residues. CDR1 and CDR2 from the germline V gene are SGHAT and FQNNGV. With 5 bases clipped from V and 0 bases from J, the junction kept 6 bases outside the gene matches. CDR3 nucleotide sequence: TGTGCCAGCAGCGCGGGACTAGTTGGCTCCTACAATGAGCAGTTCTTC. It specifies CASSAGLVGSYNEQFF.

This chain links TRBV24-1 with TRBJ2-2, with D perhaps given as TRBD1 or TRBD2 (6 bases each). V lost 4 bases, J lost 3 bases, and 14 bases lay in between. The germline CDR1 and CDR2 sequences are KGHDR and SFDVKD. CDR3 length: 16 amino acids. In DNA form, the CDR3 reads TGTGCCACCAGTGACCTGGGGGGCCGGGACACCGGGGAGCTGTTTTTT. The encoded protein is CATSDLGGRDTGELFF.

A few counts support this clonotype. The gene calls are TRBV27 and TRBJ2-1; D unresolved. The CDR3 is 15 amino acids. V lost 0 bases and J lost 2, with 8 bases in between. Germline assignment: CDR1 MNHEY and CDR2 SMNVEV (reference sequence). CDR3 sequence: CASSLSSQPYNEQFF. DNA for the CDR3: TGTGCCAGCAGTTTATCGTCTCAGCCCTACAATGAGCAGTTCTTC.

V and J are TRBV9 and TRBJ1-5, with TRBD1 identical over 10 bases. The CDR3 is made up of 15 amino acids. Germline lookup yields CDR1 SGDLS and CDR2 YYNGEE. V was pared by 4 bases and J by 6 bases, with 7 bases of the junction left unmatched. The CDR3 sequence is CASSPGTGDRQPQHF. The DNA for the CDR3 is TGTGCCAGCAGCCCAGGGACAGGGGACCGTCAGCCCCAGCATTTT.

In this sample, this clonotype turned up many times. The chain is built from TRBV6-1 and TRBJ2-3, with 7 bases lining up with TRBD2. V was pared by 3 bases and J by 14 bases, with 11 bases of the junction left unmatched. There are 13 residues in the CDR3. CDR1 MNHNS and CDR2 SASEGT come from the germline V gene. CDR3 residues: CASSDLLAPDWYF. CDR3 nucleotide sequence: TGTGCCAGCAGTGACCTACTAGCGCCCGACTGGTATTTT.

The chain carries TRBV27 and TRBJ2-7, with 12 bases identical to TRBD2. The V gene end was trimmed by 6 bases and the J gene end by 2 bases; junction bases not matched to a gene: 8. This CDR3 is 16 amino acids long. The V gene's germline CDR1 is MNHEY and CDR2 SMNVEV (reference sequence). CDR3 bases: TGTGCCAGCAGCATCACGGGACTAGCGGGCCCCTACGAGCAGTACGTC. Residues: CASSITGLAGPYEQYV.

In this sample, this clonotype turned up many times. The V gene is TRBV6-4, the J gene TRBJ2-1, with 8 nucleotides matching TRBD2. The CDR3 spans 15 residues. Germline V gene sequence: CDR1 MRHNA, CDR2 SNTAGT. V dropped 5 bases and J dropped 5; count of bases not matched to a gene: 8. CDR3 amino acids: CASSRSGGDNNEQFF. DNA for the CDR3: TGTGCCAGCAGTCGCAGCGGGGGAGATAACAATGAGCAGTTCTTC.

At least ten counts were recorded for this clonotype. The V call is TRBV12-3 or TRBV12-4, the J call TRBJ2-7; TRBD1 aligns across 7 bases. Trimming at V came to 5 bases and at J to 3 bases, leaving 16 bases not matched to a gene. The CDR3 loop spans 17 amino acids. CDR3 bases: TGTGCCAGCAGTCTAGAATCCCAGGGGGACATTGTCTACGAGCAGTACGTC. Translating gives CASSLESQGDIVYEQYV.

Many counts were recorded for this clonotype. The chain joins TRBV20-1 to TRBJ2-1; a weak D match, TRBD2 (5 bases). Trimming took off 5 bases at V and 12 bases at J, with 23 bases between the two ends. Germline loops: CDR1 DFQATT, CDR2 SNEGSKA (reference sequence). There are 14 residues in the CDR3. CDR3 sequence reads: CSAPKEIKLGGQFF. The CDR3 bases are TGCAGTGCTCCGAAGGAGATAAAACTCGGAGGGCAGTTCTTC.

This chain joins TRBV2 and TRBJ2-2; TRBD1 agrees at 7 bases. The CDR3 runs to 16 residues. Trimming removed 2 bases from V and 1 base from J; junction bases left unmatched: 4. Germline lookup yields CDR1 SNHLY and CDR2 FYNNEI. This chain's CDR3 is CASSERDRRNTGELFF. The DNA for the CDR3 is TGTGCCAGCAGTGAAAGGGACAGAAGGAACACCGGGGAGCTGTTTTTT. Together with reference TRBV2 and TRBJ2-2, the CDR3 gives the full variable domain: EPEVTQTPSHQVTQMGQEVILRCVPISNHLYFYWYRQILGQKVEFLVSFYNNEISEKSEIFDDQFSVERPDGSNFTLKIRSTKLEDSAMYFCASSERDRRNTGELFFGEGSRLTVL.